Each of the 14 T cell receptor beta chains below was sequenced from the same sample in a study of CD8 T cells in Susac syndrome. cDNA came from approximately 0.5 to 1 ug RNA primed by random hexamers. TCRdb re-called the immunoSEQ multiplex PCR reads with MiXCR, one entry per CDR3 protein. The top ten hold more than 0.1% of the sample, which has some 130,000 distinct CDR3 sequences, around 96% seen once. What was sequenced was CD4+ T cells from PBMCs. The receptors come from a human donor in good health.

This chain uses TRBV18 with TRBJ2-7; D remains unclear. Per the germline V gene, CDR1 is KGHSH and CDR2 is LQKENI. The CDR3 is made up of 13 amino acids. V was clipped by 3 bases and J by 6 bases, with 12 bases between them. The CDR3 nucleotides read TGTGCCAGCTCACCTGCGACACGAAGCGAGCAGTACTTC. It is translated as CASSPATRSEQYF.

The chain joins TRBV5-1 to TRBJ2-3; a possible D gene is TRBD1 (6 bases). Germline loops: CDR1 SGHRS, CDR2 YFSETQ. The CDR3 has 16 residues. The V gene lost 4 bases and the J gene lost 1 base, with 16 bases spanning the gap. CDR3 in DNA: TGCGCCAGCAGCCATCGATATTCAGGGGGCACAGATACGCAGTATTTT. Translation: CASSHRYSGGTDTQYF.

The chain links TRBV2 to TRBJ2-3; 10 nucleotides align to TRBD2. Per germline, CDR1 SNHLY and CDR2 FYNNEI. V was clipped by 4 bases and J by 1 base; unmatched bases: 2. The CDR3 runs 15 residues. The CDR3 DNA reads as TGTGCCAGCAGTGGGACTAGCGGCCGCACAGATACGCAGTATTTT. Translation gives CASSGTSGRTDTQYF.

The rearrangement links TRBV5-1 to TRBJ1-1, with D perhaps matching TRBD1 (5 bases). This CDR3 is built from 15 residues. Trimming left V 3 bases short and J 4 bases short, with 16 bases between. The germline CDR1 and CDR2 sequences are SGHRS and YFSETQ. CDR3 coding DNA: TGCGCCAGCAGCTCGGGCGTGGGGGTAGGCACTGAAGCTTTCTTT. This codes for CASSSGVGVGTEAFF.

CDR3 sequence reads: CASSLDISTDTQYF. The CDR3 region has the DNA TGTGCCAGCAGCTTAGACATTAGCACAGATACGCAGTATTTT. V is TRBV7-9 and J is TRBJ2-3, with D unclear. CDR3 length equals 14 residues. The V end was cut by 1 base, the J end by 0 bases, with 5 bases between. Germline V gene lookup returns CDR1 SEHNR and CDR2 FQNEAQ (reference sequence).

The chain couples TRBV5-4 to TRBJ2-7, with TRBD2 matching over 7 bases. Trimming at V came to 3 bases and at J to 4 bases, leaving 7 bases not matched to a gene. CDR1 and CDR2 (germline): SGHNT, YYREEE (reference sequence). The CDR3 loop spans 14 amino acids. The CDR3 coding sequence is TGTGCCAGCAGCTCCGGACTAGGTCCGTACGAGCAGTACTTC. Translating it yields CASSSGLGPYEQYF.

The chain recombines TRBV5-8 with TRBJ2-7; the D gene could be TRBD1 or TRBD2 (7 bases each). CDR1 SGHTS and CDR2 YDEGEE come from the germline V gene. Trimming took 0 bases from V and 6 from J, leaving 13 bases between them. The CDR3 has 14 amino acids. CDR3 in amino acids: CASSLVQGGREQYF. The DNA of the CDR3 is TGTGCCAGCAGCTTGGTGCAGGGGGGGCGCGAGCAGTACTTC.

This rearrangement joins TRBV2 to TRBJ1-3; tentative D call: TRBD1 (5 bases). CDR1 is SNHLY and CDR2 is FYNNEI in the germline V gene. V dropped 1 base and J dropped 0 bases, with 10 bases sitting between them. The CDR3 runs 16 residues. The CDR3, as DNA: TGTGCCAGCAGTGAAGACAGGACCGTCTCTGGAAACACCATATATTTT. It encodes CASSEDRTVSGNTIYF.

The genes are TRBV12-3 or TRBV12-4 and TRBJ2-7; D is perhaps TRBD1 (7 bases). Trimming removed 7 bases from V and 5 bases from J, with 18 bases in between. The CDR3 extends over 14 amino acids. CDR3: CASTHLDRRDEQYF. In DNA, the CDR3 is TGTGCCAGCACCCATCTGGACAGGAGGGACGAGCAGTACTTC.

This chain links TRBV7-2 with TRBJ2-1; no reliable D call. The CDR3 consists of 14 residues. Trimming shortened V by 2 bases and J by 4 bases, and 9 bases separated the two germline ends. CDR1 is SGHTA and CDR2 is FQGNSA in the germline V gene. CDR3 nucleotides: TGTGCCAGCAGCTTAAAAACACAGTACAATGAGCAGTTCTTC. Its translation: CASSLKTQYNEQFF.

The chain couples TRBV5-1 to TRBJ2-7, with 9 bases fitting TRBD1. Germline V gene sequence: CDR1 SGHRS, CDR2 YFSETQ. Trimming removed 7 bases from V and 6 bases from J; junction bases left unmatched: 8. This CDR3 spans 13 amino acids. The CDR3 bases are TGCGCCAGCTCTGGACAGGGGTTAAGCGAGCAGTACTTC. It yields the protein CASSGQGLSEQYF.

The V and J genes are TRBV5-1 and TRBJ2-7; TRBD1 matches 8 bases. V dropped 0 bases and J dropped 0; count of bases not matched to a gene: 2. The germline V gene has CDR1 SGHRS and CDR2 YFSETQ. CDR3 length: 15 residues. The CDR3 spells CASSLGGQGSYEQYF. The CDR3 DNA sequence: TGCGCCAGCAGCTTGGGAGGACAGGGCTCCTACGAGCAGTACTTC.

A remark on this clonotype: One end of the junction varies from germline; a read error may be responsible. The CDR3 DNA is TGTGCCAGCAGTTACTCCAGCAGCGGGAGCTCCCACAATGAGCAGTTCTTC. This encodes CASSYSSSGSSHNEQFF. V usage is TRBV6-5 and J usage is TRBJ2-1; 8 bases line up with TRBD2. This CDR3 comprises 17 residues. From germline, CDR1 is MNHEY and CDR2 SVGAGI.

The V gene is TRBV12-3 or TRBV12-4, the J gene TRBJ1-1, with D perhaps TRBD1 (5 bases). This CDR3 contains 15 residues. Trimming pared 2 bases from V and 1 base from J, leaving 11 bases between. The CDR3 reads CASSLRGPGNTEAFF. DNA of the CDR3: TGTGCCAGCAGTTTAAGGGGCCCTGGGAACACTGAAGCTTTCTTT.